The clone carrying this T cell receptor beta chain was seen more than once but under ten times. Unique molecular identifiers were present on the cDNA, which also gained a universal primer site by template switching. TCRdb itself ran the 5' RACE reads through MiXCR, one entry per CDR3 protein. The sample shows about 730,000 distinct CDR3 sequences, around 20% of them seen only once. The sample originates from a study of identical twins. The germline gives CDR1 SGHTA, CDR2 FQGTGA. V lost 6 bases to trimming and J lost 0 bases, with 9 bases between them. The CDR3 sequence is 14 residues long. The sample was also linked to a second study, of T cells expressing NK-cell markers.

The TCR comes from a woman between 18 and 29 years old in good health. The specimen was PBMCs. The chain links TRBV7-3 to TRBJ2-1; TRBD2 might be the D (5 bases). The chain's CDR3 is CASSRTLSYNEQFF. For the CDR3, the DNA is TGTGCCAGCAGTAGGACTCTCTCCTACAATGAGCAGTTCTTC.